Sequencing of this T cell receptor (beta chain) was carried out in a study of glioma-infiltrating T cells. Study-wide context: Sequencing aimed for about 4- to 11-fold coverage of 950,000 to 1,000,000 peripheral T cells.

Overall study findings and caveats: CDR3 overlap between tissue and blood was very small.

In its sample, this clonotype was seen a few times. What it recognizes is unknown. Germline assignment: CDR1 SGHVS and CDR2 FQNEAQ. The CDR3 spans 12 residues. Trimming took 5 bases from V and 11 from J, leaving 14 bases between them. TCR alpha and beta CDR3 regions were amplified from RNA using iRepertoire nested multiplex PCR. TCRdb reprocessed the multiplex PCR reads with MiXCR, giving one entry per CDR3 protein. This sample has about 410,000 distinct CDR3 sequences; roughly two fifths occur once, and the top ten carry 12%. The sequence derives from a human donor with low-grade glioma or glioblastoma, undergoing nonglioma brain surgery, or in good health (not recorded which). V usage is TRBV7-8 and J usage is TRBJ2-3; D might be TRBD1 (5 bases). Sequencing was done on a sample of glioma tissue, nonneoplastic brain tissue, or PBMCs (not recorded which). The CDR3 DNA is TGTGCCAGCAGCCGGAGCAGGGTAGGGCAGTATTTT. It codes for CASSRSRVGQYF.